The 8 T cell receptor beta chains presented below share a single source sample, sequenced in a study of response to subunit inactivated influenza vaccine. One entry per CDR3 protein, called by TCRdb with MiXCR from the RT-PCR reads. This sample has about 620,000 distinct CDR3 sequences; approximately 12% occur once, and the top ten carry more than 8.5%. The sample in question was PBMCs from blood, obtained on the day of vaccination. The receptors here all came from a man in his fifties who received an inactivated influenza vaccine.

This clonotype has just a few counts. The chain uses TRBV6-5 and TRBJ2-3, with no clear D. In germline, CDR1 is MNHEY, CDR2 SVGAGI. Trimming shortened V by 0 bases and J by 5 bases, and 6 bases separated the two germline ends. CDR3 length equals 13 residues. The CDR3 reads CASSYSVGDTQYF. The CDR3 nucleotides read TGTGCCAGCAGTTACTCGGTGGGAGATACGCAGTATTTT.

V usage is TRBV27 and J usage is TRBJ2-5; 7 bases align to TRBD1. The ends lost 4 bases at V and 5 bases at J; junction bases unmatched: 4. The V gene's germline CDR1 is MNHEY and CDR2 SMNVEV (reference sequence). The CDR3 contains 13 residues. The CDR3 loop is CASSWGQSETQYF. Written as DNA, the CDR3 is TGTGCCAGCAGTTGGGGACAGTCCGAGACCCAGTACTTC.

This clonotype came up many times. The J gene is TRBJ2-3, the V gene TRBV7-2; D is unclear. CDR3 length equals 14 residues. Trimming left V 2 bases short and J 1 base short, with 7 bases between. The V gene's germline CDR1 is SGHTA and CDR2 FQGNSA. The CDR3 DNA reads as TGTGCCAGCAGCTTAAGACTGGGCACAGATACGCAGTATTTT. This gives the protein CASSLRLGTDTQYF.

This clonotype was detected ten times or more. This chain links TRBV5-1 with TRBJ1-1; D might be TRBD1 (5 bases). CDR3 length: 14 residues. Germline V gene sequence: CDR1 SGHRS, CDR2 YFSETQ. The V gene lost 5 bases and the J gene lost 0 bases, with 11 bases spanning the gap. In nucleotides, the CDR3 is TGCGCCAGCAGGGTCACAGGCATGAACACTGAAGCTTTCTTT. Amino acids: CASRVTGMNTEAFF.

The CDR3 DNA is TGCGCCAGCAGCCCCCAAGGACTCCTCCCGGGGGACTATGGCTACACCTTC. Protein: CASSPQGLLPGDYGYTF. The chain couples TRBV5-1 to TRBJ1-2; tentative D call: TRBD1 (5 bases). The ends were cut back, 4 bases at V and 3 bases at J, with 22 bases in the middle. In germline, CDR1 is SGHRS, CDR2 YFSETQ. The CDR3 totals 17 residues.

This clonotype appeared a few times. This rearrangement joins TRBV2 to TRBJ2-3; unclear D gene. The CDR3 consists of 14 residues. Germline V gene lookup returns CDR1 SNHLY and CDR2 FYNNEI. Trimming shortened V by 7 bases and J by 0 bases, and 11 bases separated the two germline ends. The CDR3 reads CASTVGTSTDTQYF. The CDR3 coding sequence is TGTGCCAGCACTGTAGGCACTAGCACAGATACGCAGTATTTT.

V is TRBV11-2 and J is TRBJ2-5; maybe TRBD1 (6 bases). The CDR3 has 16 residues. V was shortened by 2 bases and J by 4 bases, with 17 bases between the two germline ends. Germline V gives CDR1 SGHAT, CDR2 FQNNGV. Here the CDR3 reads CASSLFSAGARETQYF. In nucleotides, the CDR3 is TGTGCCAGCAGCTTATTTTCGGCAGGGGCGCGAGAGACCCAGTACTTC.

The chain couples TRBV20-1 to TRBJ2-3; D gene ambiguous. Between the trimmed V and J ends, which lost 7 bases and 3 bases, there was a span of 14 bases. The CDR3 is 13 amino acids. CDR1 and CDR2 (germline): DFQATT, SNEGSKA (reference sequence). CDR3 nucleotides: TGCAGTGGCTCTCCGCACAGAACAGATACGCAGTATTTT. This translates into CSGSPHRTDTQYF.